The clone carrying this T cell receptor beta chain occurred many times. The antigen remains undetermined. Diagnostic decisions used clinical symptoms, serum thyroxine and TRAb, thyroid ultrasound and orbital computed tomography. Regions amplified from RNA transcripts were the TCR beta CDR3 regions. The HTBI primer set served for first-round RT-PCR of the TCR CDR3. Each CDR3 protein gets one entry after TCRdb re-called the multiplex PCR reads with MiXCR. Counted here are 340,000 or so distinct CDR3 sequences, roughly 15% occurring once; the ten biggest clones make up roughly a third. The sample is drawn from a study of T cells in Graves' hyperthyroidism and ophthalmopathy. Study outcomes and limitations: Among clonotypes expanded in thyroid above 0.001, most were also found in blood. Separating ophthalmopathy from stable hyperthyroidism was achieved by a 13 V-J model. The model forecast ophthalmopathy, anticipating it by a median approximately 7 months before onset.

Germline-derived CDR1 and CDR2 are SNHLY and FYNNEI. This CDR3 has 14 residues. V was shortened by 3 bases and J by 3 bases, with 9 bases between the two germline ends. Sequencing input: blood. The chain recombines TRBV2 with TRBJ1-5, with D hard to call. This TCR was recovered from a man aged 25 to 40 with Graves' hyperthyroidism. CDR3 protein: CASSDISLNQPQHF. Written as DNA, the CDR3 is TGTGCCAGCAGTGATATATCCCTCAATCAGCCCCAGCATTTT.